This is a list of T cell receptor beta chains from one sample in a study of OX40 agonist ivuxolimab in advanced cancers. Produced via immunoSEQ multiplex PCR; TCRdb's table is partial and in-frame only. This sample yields more than 65,000 clones, of which about nine tenths are seen a single time; around 0.53% belongs to the top ten. Specimen: CD4+ or CD8+ T cells sorted from blood, collected in a trial of the OX40 agonist ivuxolimab. These receptors were taken from an adult with an advanced solid tumor such as melanoma, head and neck, liver or kidney cancer. Each CDR3 is given with its conserved first and last residue. A D gene is named only where the DNA matches it firmly.

j_call v_call d_call cdr3_aa cdr3_nt
TRBJ2-3 TRBV29-1 TRBD1 CSVEGDRTDTQYF TGCAGCGTTGAGGGGGACAGAACGGATACGCAGTATTTT
TRBJ2-6 TRBV18 - CASSPFTSDRTGANVLTF TGTGCCAGCTCACCCTTTACCTCGGACAGAACTGGGGCCAACGTCCTGACTTTC
TRBJ2-6 TRBV7-8 TRBD2 CASSPSGTLVISGANVLTF TGTGCCAGCAGCCCCAGCGGGACTCTCGTTATTTCTGGGGCCAACGTCCTGACTTTC
TRBJ1-1 TRBV10-3 - CAISGLSGFRGEAFF TGTGCCATCAGTGGGCTTTCAGGGTTTAGGGGTGAAGCTTTCTTT
TRBJ2-5 TRBV5-1 - CASSSGWEETQYF TGCGCCAGCAGCTCCGGGTGGGAGGAGACCCAGTACTTC
TRBJ1-2 TRBV14 TRBD1 CASSLRQGWNYGYTF TGTGCCAGCAGCCTCCGACAGGGGTGGAACTATGGCTACACCTTC
TRBJ2-1 TRBV5-1 - CASSPQGLSYNEQFF TGCGCCAGCAGTCCGCAGGGCCTTTCCTACAATGAGCAGTTCTTC
TRBJ1-1 TRBV15 - CATSRKRGANTEAFF TGTGCCACCAGCAGAAAAAGGGGGGCGAACACTGAAGCTTTCTTT
TRBJ1-3 TRBV10-3 - CAISESAGEGNTIYF TGTGCCATCAGTGAAAGCGCGGGCGAGGGAAACACCATATATTTT
TRBJ2-3 TRBV7-8 TRBD2 CASSFQGRVMGTQYF TGTGCCAGCAGCTTTCAAGGGAGGGTTATGGGTACGCAGTATTTT
TRBJ2-1 TRBV2 TRBD2 CASRLAARNEQFF TGTGCCAGCAGACTAGCGGCCAGGAATGAGCAGTTCTTC
TRBJ2-3 TRBV18 TRBD2 CASSPPASGGSVDTQYF TGTGCCAGCTCACCACCGGCTAGCGGGGGATCGGTAGATACGCAGTATTTT
TRBJ2-3 TRBV18 TRBD1 CASSPPGQGQSTDTQYF TGTGCCAGCTCACCACCGGGACAGGGGCAATCAACAGATACGCAGTATTTT
TRBJ2-5 TRBV7-3 TRBD2 CASSLPGAGVEETQYF TGTGCCAGCAGCCTCCCCGGGGCGGGGGTGGAAGAGACCCAGTACTTC
TRBJ2-2 TRBV9 TRBD2 CASSRRGALPGELFF TGTGCCAGCAGCCGGCGGGGGGCCCTCCCCGGGGAGCTGTTTTTT
TRBJ1-6 TRBV4-1 TRBD1 CASSQRDSYSPLHF TGCGCCAGCAGCCAGCGGGACAGCTATTCACCCCTCCACTTT
TRBJ1-4 TRBV9 - CASSVSTGAFEKLFF TGTGCCAGCAGCGTTAGTACGGGGGCTTTTGAAAAACTGTTTTTT
TRBJ2-7 TRBV29-1 - CSVGPTPYEQYF TGCAGCGTCGGCCCGACTCCCTACGAGCAGTACTTC
TRBJ1-4 TRBV2 - CASRDNTGTGEKLFF TGTGCCAGCAGGGACAACACAGGGACTGGTGAAAAACTGTTTTTT
TRBJ1-4 TRBV5-5 - CASSLSTGIFNEKLFF TGTGCCAGCAGCCTAAGTACAGGGATATTTAATGAAAAACTGTTTTTT